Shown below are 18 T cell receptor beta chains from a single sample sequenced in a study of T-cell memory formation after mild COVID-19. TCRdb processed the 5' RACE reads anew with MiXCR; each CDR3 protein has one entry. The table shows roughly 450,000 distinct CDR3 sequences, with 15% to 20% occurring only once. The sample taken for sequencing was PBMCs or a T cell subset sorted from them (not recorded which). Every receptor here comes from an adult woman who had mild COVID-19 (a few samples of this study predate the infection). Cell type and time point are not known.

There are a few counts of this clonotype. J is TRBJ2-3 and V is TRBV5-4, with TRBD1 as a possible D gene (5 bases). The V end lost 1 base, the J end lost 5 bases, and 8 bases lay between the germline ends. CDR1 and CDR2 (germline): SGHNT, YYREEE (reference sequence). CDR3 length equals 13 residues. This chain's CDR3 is CASSLRGIDTQYF. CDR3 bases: TGTGCCAGCAGCTTGAGGGGAATAGATACGCAGTATTTT.

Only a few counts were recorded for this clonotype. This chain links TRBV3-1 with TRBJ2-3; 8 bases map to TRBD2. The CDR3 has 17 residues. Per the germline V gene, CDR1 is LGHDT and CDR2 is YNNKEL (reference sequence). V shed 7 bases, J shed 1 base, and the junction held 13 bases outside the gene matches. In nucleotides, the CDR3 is TGTGCCAGCACCCTCTTCGGGGGGGGACGAGGCACAGATACGCAGTATTTT. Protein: CASTLFGGGRGTDTQYF.

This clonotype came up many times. CDR3: CASSFPNSPLHF. The DNA for the CDR3 is TGTGCCAGCAGTTTTCCAAATTCACCCCTCCACTTT. The chain has TRBV27 and TRBJ1-6; D unresolved. V was cut by 3 bases and J by 7 bases, with 4 bases left in between. This CDR3 spans 12 amino acids. The germline CDR1 and CDR2 sequences are MNHEY and SMNVEV (reference sequence).

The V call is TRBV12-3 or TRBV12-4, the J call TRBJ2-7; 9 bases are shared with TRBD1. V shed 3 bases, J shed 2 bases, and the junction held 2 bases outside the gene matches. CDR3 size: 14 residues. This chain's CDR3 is CASSFTGGAYEQYF. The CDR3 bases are TGTGCCAGCAGTTTTACAGGGGGCGCCTACGAGCAGTACTTC.

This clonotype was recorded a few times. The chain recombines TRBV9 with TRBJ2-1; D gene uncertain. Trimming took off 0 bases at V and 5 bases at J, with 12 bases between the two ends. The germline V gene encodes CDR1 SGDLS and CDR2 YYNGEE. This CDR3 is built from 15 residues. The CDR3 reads CASSVATKGHNEQFF. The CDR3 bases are TGTGCCAGCAGCGTAGCTACTAAGGGCCACAATGAGCAGTTCTTC.

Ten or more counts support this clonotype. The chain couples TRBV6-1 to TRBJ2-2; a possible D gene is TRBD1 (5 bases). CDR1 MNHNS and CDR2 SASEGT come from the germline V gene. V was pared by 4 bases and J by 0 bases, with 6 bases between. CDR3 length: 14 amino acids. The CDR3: CASSATANTGELFF. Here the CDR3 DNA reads TGTGCCAGCAGTGCGACAGCGAACACCGGGGAGCTGTTTTTT.

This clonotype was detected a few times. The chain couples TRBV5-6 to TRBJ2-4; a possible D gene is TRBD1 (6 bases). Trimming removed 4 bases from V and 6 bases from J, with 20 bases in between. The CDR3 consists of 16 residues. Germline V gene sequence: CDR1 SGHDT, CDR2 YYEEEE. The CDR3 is CASSGGQSVRGNIQYF. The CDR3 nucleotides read TGTGCCAGCAGCGGGGGACAAAGTGTTAGGGGAAACATTCAGTACTTC.

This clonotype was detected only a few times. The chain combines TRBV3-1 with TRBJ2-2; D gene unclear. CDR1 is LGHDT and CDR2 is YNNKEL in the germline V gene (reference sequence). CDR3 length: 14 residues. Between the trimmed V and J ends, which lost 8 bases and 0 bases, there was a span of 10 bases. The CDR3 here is CASHKGPNTGELFF. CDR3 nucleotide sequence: TGTGCCAGCCACAAAGGCCCGAACACCGGGGAGCTGTTTTTT.

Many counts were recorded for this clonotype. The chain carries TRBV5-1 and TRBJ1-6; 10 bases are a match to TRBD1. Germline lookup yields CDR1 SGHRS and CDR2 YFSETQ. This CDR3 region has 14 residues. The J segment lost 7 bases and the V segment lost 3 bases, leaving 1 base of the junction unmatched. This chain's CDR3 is CASSWGQGNSPLHF. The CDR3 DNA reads TGCGCCAGCAGCTGGGGACAGGGGAATTCACCCCTCCACTTT.

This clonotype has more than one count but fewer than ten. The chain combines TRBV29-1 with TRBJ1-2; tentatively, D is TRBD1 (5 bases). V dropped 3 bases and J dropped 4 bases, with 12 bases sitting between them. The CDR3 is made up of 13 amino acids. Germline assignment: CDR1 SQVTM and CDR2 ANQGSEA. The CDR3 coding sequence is TGCAGCGTTGATCAGGGAGGCGGCTATGGCTACACCTTC. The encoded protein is CSVDQGGGYGYTF.

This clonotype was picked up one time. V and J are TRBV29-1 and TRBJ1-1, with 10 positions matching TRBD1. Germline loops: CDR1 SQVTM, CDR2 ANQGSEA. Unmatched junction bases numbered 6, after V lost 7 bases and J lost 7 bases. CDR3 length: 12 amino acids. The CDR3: CSAEGQGNEAFF. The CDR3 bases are TGCAGCGCTGAGGGACAGGGGAATGAAGCTTTCTTT.

Here the CDR3 reads CASGPDLFATRVYEQYF. The CDR3 DNA reads TGTGCCAGCGGGCCCGACCTTTTCGCCACCCGCGTCTACGAGCAGTACTTC. V gene TRBV12-3 or TRBV12-4 combines with J gene TRBJ2-7; D not resolved. Deletions cut 8 bases from V and 3 bases from J, with 26 bases between. The CDR3 sequence is 17 residues long.

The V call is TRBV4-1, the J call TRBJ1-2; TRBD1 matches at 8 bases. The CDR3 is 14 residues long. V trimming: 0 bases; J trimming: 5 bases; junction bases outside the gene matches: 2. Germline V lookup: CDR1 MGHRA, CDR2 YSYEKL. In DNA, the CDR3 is TGCGCCAGCAGCCAAGAGGACAGGGTTTATGGCTACACCTTC. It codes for CASSQEDRVYGYTF.

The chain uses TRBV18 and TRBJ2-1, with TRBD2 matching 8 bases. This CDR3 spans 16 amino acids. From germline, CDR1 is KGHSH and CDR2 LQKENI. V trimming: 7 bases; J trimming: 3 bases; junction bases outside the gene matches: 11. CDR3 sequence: CASWELSGGLYNEQFF. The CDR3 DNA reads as TGTGCCAGCTGGGAACTCAGCGGGGGACTCTACAATGAGCAGTTCTTC.

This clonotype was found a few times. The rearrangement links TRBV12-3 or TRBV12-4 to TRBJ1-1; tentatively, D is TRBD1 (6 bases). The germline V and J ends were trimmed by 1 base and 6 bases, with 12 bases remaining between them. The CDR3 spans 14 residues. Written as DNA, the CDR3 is TGTGCCAGCAGTTTAGGGACAGCCAACCCTGAAGCTTTCTTT. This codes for CASSLGTANPEAFF.

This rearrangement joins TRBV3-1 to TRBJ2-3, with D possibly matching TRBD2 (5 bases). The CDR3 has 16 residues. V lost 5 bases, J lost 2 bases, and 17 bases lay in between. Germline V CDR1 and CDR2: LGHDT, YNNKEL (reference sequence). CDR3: CASSTPDSRFTDTQYF. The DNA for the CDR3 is TGTGCCAGCAGCACGCCGGACTCGAGGTTCACAGATACGCAGTATTTT.

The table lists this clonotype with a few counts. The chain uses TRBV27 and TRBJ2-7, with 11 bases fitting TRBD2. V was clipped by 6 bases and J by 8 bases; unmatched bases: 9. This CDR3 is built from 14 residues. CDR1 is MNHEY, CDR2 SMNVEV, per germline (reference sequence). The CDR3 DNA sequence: TGTGCCAGCAGCCGTGGGACTAGCGGCTCCCAGCAGTACTTC. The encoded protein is CASSRGTSGSQQYF.

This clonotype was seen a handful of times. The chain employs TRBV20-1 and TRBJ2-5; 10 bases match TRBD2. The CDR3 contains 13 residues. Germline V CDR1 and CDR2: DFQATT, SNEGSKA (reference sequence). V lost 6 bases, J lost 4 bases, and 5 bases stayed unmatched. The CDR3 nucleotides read TGCAGTGCAGTAGCGGGGGGCCCAGAGACCCAGTACTTC. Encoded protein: CSAVAGGPETQYF.